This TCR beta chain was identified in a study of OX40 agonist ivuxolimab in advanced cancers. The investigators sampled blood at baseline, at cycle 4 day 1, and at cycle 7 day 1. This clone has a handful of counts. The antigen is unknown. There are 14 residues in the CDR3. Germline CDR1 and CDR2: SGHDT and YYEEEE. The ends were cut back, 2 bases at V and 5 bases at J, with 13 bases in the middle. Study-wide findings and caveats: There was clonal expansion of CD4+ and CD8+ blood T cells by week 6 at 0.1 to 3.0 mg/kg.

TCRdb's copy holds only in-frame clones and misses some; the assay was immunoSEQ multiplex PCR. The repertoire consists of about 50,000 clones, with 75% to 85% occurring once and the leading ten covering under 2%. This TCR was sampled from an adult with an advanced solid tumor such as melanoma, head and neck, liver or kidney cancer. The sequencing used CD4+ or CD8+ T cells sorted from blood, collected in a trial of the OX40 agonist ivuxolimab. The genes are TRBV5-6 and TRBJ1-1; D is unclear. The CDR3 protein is CASSFRAVRTEAFF. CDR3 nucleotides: TGTGCCAGCAGCTTTAGGGCAGTAAGAACTGAAGCTTTCTTT.